This T cell receptor beta chain came from a study of sequential checkpoint blockade in melanoma. Here immunoSEQ multiplex PCR was the method, and the copy in TCRdb shows in-frame clones only, minus some. The table shows around 40,000 clones, with 86% occurring only once. The treatment is: randomized to nivolumab then ipilimumab (arm A) or the reverse (arm B). The TCR sequence derives from a human donor with melanoma. Sequences were derived from CD8+ T cells sorted from blood (inferred from file names), sampled from a patient given nivolumab and ipilimumab in sequence.

The CDR3 bases are TGTGCCAGCAGCTTACGACTGACCGGGGAGCTGTTTTTT. Translating gives CASSLRLTGELFF. The V gene is TRBV7-7, the J gene TRBJ2-2; D not certain. The V end lost 2 bases, the J end lost 5 bases, and 6 bases lay between the germline ends. This CDR3 contains 13 residues. CDR1 and CDR2 (germline): SSHAT, FNYEAQ (reference sequence).